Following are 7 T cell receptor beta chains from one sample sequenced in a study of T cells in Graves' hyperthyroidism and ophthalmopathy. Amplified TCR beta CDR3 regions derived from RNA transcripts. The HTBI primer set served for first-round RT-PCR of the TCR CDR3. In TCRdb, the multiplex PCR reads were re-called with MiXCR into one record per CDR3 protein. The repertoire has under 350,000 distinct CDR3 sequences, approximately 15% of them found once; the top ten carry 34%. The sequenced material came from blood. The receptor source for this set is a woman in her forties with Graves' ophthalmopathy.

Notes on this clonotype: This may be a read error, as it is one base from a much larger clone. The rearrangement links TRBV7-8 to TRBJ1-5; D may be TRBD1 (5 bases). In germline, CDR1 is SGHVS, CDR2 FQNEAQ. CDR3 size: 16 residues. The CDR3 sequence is CASSLVGGSMNQPRHF. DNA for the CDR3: TGTGCCAGCAGCTTAGTCGGGGGTTCAATGAATCAGCCCCGGCATTTT.

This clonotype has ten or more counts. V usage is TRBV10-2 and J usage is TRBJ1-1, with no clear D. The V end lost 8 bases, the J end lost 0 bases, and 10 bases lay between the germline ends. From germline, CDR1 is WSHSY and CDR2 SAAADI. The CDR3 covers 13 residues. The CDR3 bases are TGCGCCAGCTCGGCGAAAATGAACACTGAAGCTTTCTTT. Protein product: CASSAKMNTEAFF.

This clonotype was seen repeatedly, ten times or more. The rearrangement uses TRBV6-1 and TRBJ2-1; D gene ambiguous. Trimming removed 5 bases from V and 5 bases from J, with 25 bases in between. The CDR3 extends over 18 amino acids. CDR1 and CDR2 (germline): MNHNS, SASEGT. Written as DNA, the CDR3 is TGTGCCAGCAGTCAGCCCCCTCTTCACCATAGTGCACACAATGAGCAGTTCTTC. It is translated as CASSQPPLHHSAHNEQFF.

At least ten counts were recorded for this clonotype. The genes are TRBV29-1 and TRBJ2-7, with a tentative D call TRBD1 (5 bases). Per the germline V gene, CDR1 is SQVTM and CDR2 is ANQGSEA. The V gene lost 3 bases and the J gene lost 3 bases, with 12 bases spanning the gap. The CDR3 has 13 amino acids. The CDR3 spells CSVDAGPDYEQYF. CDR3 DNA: TGCAGCGTTGACGCAGGGCCTGACTACGAGCAGTACTTC.

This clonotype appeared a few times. The CDR3 sequence is CASEREGGELFF. Here the CDR3 DNA reads TGTGCCAGCGAGCGAGAAGGCGGGGAGCTGTTTTTT. This chain uses TRBV7-9 with TRBJ2-2; no reliable D call. Trimming shortened V by 8 bases and J by 7 bases, and 11 bases separated the two germline ends. The CDR3 is 12 amino acids. The germline V gene encodes CDR1 SEHNR and CDR2 FQNEAQ (reference sequence).

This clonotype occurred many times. Here the CDR3 reads CASSLGPREMATEAFF. The CDR3, as DNA: TGTGCCAGCAGCCTAGGACCCAGGGAAATGGCCACTGAAGCTTTCTTT. This chain links TRBV7-9 with TRBJ1-1, with D possibly TRBD1 on 5 matching bases. The CDR3 has 16 amino acids. Trimming took 5 bases from V and 4 from J, leaving 20 bases between them. Per germline, CDR1 SEHNR and CDR2 FQNEAQ (reference sequence).

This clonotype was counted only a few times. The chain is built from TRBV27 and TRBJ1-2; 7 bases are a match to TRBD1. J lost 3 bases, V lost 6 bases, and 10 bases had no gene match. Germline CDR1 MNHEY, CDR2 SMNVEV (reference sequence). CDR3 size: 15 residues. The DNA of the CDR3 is TGTGCCAGCAGAGAGAACAGGGGAAGGGACTATGGCTACACCTTC. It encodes CASRENRGRDYGYTF.